The 27 T cell receptor beta chains reported below all come from one sample, sequenced in a study of blood T cells in healthy people across ages. Alongside a J-beta primer mix, a sample-barcoded 5' primer served in a second PCR lasting about 7 to 11 cycles. TCRdb ran MiXCR on the 5' RACE reads and lists one entry per CDR3 protein. The sample consists of more than 650,000 distinct CDR3 sequences, over 20% of them appearing once. The specimen was blood. The receptors derive from a man aged 70 or older in good health.

The chain couples TRBV20-1 to TRBJ2-3, with 8 bases matching TRBD2. The CDR3 runs 17 residues. V gave up 0 bases and J gave up 3 bases; unmatched junction bases: 11. The V gene's germline CDR1 is DFQATT and CDR2 SNEGSKA (reference sequence). The CDR3 DNA reads as TGCAGTGCTAGAGATGGCCTCGGGGGGGCCTTAACAGATACGCAGTATTTT. Translated, it gives CSARDGLGGALTDTQYF.

On this clonotype itself: With a much larger clone just one base away, this may be a read error. The chain couples TRBV29-1 to TRBJ1-2; D is unclear. The CDR3 is 16 amino acids. Germline loops: CDR1 SQVTM, CDR2 ANQGSEA. The CDR3 loop reads CSVTPPQGNPNYGYAF. DNA for the CDR3: TGCAGCGTCACACCGCCCCAAGGGAATCCCAACTATGGCTACGCCTTC.

This chain connects TRBV3-1 to TRBJ2-1, with no clear D. Germline CDR1 reads LGHDT; CDR2 reads YNNKEL (reference sequence). Trimming left V 2 bases short and J 6 bases short, with 2 bases between. The CDR3 is 11 amino acids. The CDR3 protein is CASSQLNEQFF. DNA of the CDR3: TGTGCCAGCAGCCAACTCAATGAGCAGTTCTTC.

This clonotype came up many times. The genes are TRBV10-3 and TRBJ2-3, with D possibly being TRBD1 (6 bases). The CDR3 is made up of 13 amino acids. Germline loops: CDR1 ENHRY, CDR2 SYGVKD. Trimming took off 4 bases at V and 3 bases at J, with 8 bases between the two ends. The CDR3 loop is CAISVGTTDTQYF. As DNA, the CDR3 is TGTGCCATCAGTGTGGGGACAACAGATACGCAGTATTTT.

The sample holds a few counts of this clonotype. The chain uses TRBV20-1 and TRBJ2-5; the match to TRBD1 covers 10 bases. The germline V gene has CDR1 DFQATT and CDR2 SNEGSKA (reference sequence). Unmatched junction bases numbered 5, after V lost 3 bases and J lost 1 base. The CDR3 is 15 amino acids. Here the CDR3 DNA reads TGCAGTGCTAGTGGGACAGGGGTCCTCCAAGAGACCCAGTACTTC. Its protein product is CSASGTGVLQETQYF.

In its sample, this clonotype was seen a few times. The chain carries TRBV29-1 and TRBJ1-1; D uncertain. The germline V gene has CDR1 SQVTM and CDR2 ANQGSEA. CDR3 size: 13 residues. V was clipped by 6 bases and J by 0 bases, with 11 bases between them. The CDR3 region is CSVRMTLNTEAFF. The CDR3 DNA sequence: TGCAGCGTCAGGATGACCCTGAACACTGAAGCTTTCTTT.

The genes are TRBV20-1 and TRBJ2-1, with 13 bases matching TRBD2. The end of the DNA fits TRBJ2-7 better, so the J call may be wrong. Germline CDR1 is DFQATT and CDR2 is SNEGSKA (reference sequence). The CDR3 spans 14 residues. The CDR3 DNA is TGCAGTGCGTGGACTAGCGGGGGTTCCTACGAGCAGTACTTC. This encodes CSAWTSGGSYEQYF.

This clonotype came up a few times. The CDR3 reads CASSLRWGSQPQHF. The CDR3 bases are TGCGCCAGCAGCTTGAGGTGGGGCTCGCAGCCCCAGCATTTT. This chain joins TRBV5-1 and TRBJ1-5; TRBD1 might be the D (5 bases). The CDR3 totals 14 residues. V shed 1 base and J shed 7 bases, with 12 bases lying between them. The germline CDR1 and CDR2 sequences are SGHRS and YFSETQ.

The V gene is TRBV29-1, the J gene TRBJ1-3; possibly TRBD1 for D (5 bases). Trimming cost V 4 bases and J 2 bases, with 9 bases left between them. The germline gives CDR1 SQVTM, CDR2 ANQGSEA. This CDR3 has 13 residues. The CDR3 bases are TGCAGCGTTGTTGGGGCTCCTGGAAACACCATATATTTT. Residues: CSVVGAPGNTIYF. Drawing the rest from reference TRBV29-1 and TRBJ1-3, the complete variable domain is SAVISQKPSRDICQRGTSLTIQCQVDSQVTMMFWYRQQPGQSLTLIATANQGSEATYESGFVIDKFPISRPNLTFSTLTVSNMSPEDSSIYLCSVVGAPGNTIYFGEGSWLTVV.

V gene TRBV6-1 combines with J gene TRBJ1-2, with TRBD1 matching 8 bases. Germline trimming cut 5 bases from V and 4 bases from J; bases unmatched to any gene: 9. This CDR3 is 15 amino acids long. CDR1 MNHNS and CDR2 SASEGT come from the germline V gene. Written as DNA, the CDR3 is TGTGCCAGCAGTATCCAGGGGGCGACCTCCTATGGCTACACCTTC. This sequence encodes CASSIQGATSYGYTF.

Only one count was recorded for this clonotype. The rearrangement links TRBV15 to TRBJ1-3; no definite D call. The germline CDR1 and CDR2 sequences are LNHNV and YYDKDF (reference sequence). Trimming took 0 bases from V and 0 from J, leaving 12 bases between them. The CDR3 is made up of 17 amino acids. This chain's CDR3 is CATSRDRQVVSGNTIYF. DNA for the CDR3: TGTGCCACCAGCAGAGATCGCCAGGTCGTCTCTGGAAACACCATATATTTT. Filled out from reference TRBV15 and TRBJ1-3, the complete variable domain reads DAMVIQNPRYQVTQFGKPVTLSCSQTLNHNVMYWYQQKSSQAPKLLFHYYDKDFNNEADTPDNFQSRRPNTSFCFLDIRSPGLGDTAMYLCATSRDRQVVSGNTIYFGEGSWLTVV.

This clonotype was counted between two and nine times. This rearrangement joins TRBV7-2 to TRBJ2-5, with 8 bases matching TRBD2. There are 18 residues in the CDR3. The V gene end was trimmed by 4 bases and the J gene end by 2 bases; junction bases not matched to a gene: 15. CDR1 is SGHTA and CDR2 is FQGNSA in the germline V gene. DNA of the CDR3: TGTGCCAGCAGCTCGGGGGGGCATCGGTTTACGGGGCAAGAGACCCAGTACTTC. This gives the protein CASSSGGHRFTGQETQYF.

This clonotype was seen a few times. This rearrangement joins TRBV28 to TRBJ2-5, with D possibly being TRBD2 (5 bases). This CDR3 region has 13 residues. The V and J ends lost 5 bases and 4 bases respectively, with 11 bases between them. CDR1 and CDR2 (germline): MDHEN, SYDVKM. The CDR3 nucleotides read TGTGCCAGCAGTCTCCGGGGTGCAGAGACCCAGTACTTC. Encoded protein: CASSLRGAETQYF. The whole variable domain, filled in from reference TRBV28 and TRBJ2-5, reads DVKVTQSSRYLVKRTGEKVFLECVQDMDHENMFWYRQDPGLGLRLIYFSYDVKMKEKGDIPEGYSVSREKKERFSLILESASTNQTSMYLCASSLRGAETQYFGPGTRLLVL.

This clonotype was found once. CDR3 in DNA: TGTGCCAGCAGCCCAATCGGCAGGACGGCGCGCTACACCTTC. This translates into CASSPIGRTARYTF. V gene TRBV7-9 combines with J gene TRBJ1-2; no reliable D call. Trimming removed 5 bases at V and 9 bases at J, with 19 bases between. Germline CDR1 is SEHNR and CDR2 is FQNEAQ (reference sequence). CDR3 length: 14 residues.

This chain links TRBV29-1 with TRBJ2-3; 12 nucleotides match TRBD1. Germline CDR1 reads SQVTM; CDR2 reads ANQGSEA. V was clipped by 6 bases and J by 4 bases; unmatched bases: 14. The CDR3 contains 17 residues. CDR3 in amino acids: CSVARHGGQGAPDTQYF. CDR3 DNA: TGCAGCGTCGCACGACACGGGGGACAGGGGGCCCCAGATACGCAGTATTTT.

A few counts support this clonotype. The gene calls are TRBV12-3 or TRBV12-4 and TRBJ2-3; tentatively, D is TRBD2 (5 bases). CDR3 length: 11 amino acids. The V end was cut by 6 bases, the J end by 6 bases, with 7 bases between. CDR3 region: CASRRGDTQYF. The DNA for the CDR3 is TGTGCCAGCAGGAGAGGGGATACGCAGTATTTT.

This clonotype showed up just a few times. The gene calls are TRBV7-2 and TRBJ2-3; tentative D call: TRBD2 (6 bases). This CDR3 has 17 amino acids. Between the trimmed V and J ends, which lost 6 bases and 0 bases, there was a span of 19 bases. Germline-derived CDR1 and CDR2 are SGHTA and FQGNSA. In nucleotides, the CDR3 is TGTGCCAGCAGTTTCAATGCCGCGGGAACTAGCACAGATACGCAGTATTTT. As protein: CASSFNAAGTSTDTQYF.

The genes are TRBV7-2 and TRBJ2-3; D not certain. V gave up 1 base and J gave up 1 base, with 12 bases separating them. Germline CDR1 SGHTA, CDR2 FQGNSA. The CDR3 length is 16 residues. This CDR3 is CASSLGALERTDTQYF. The CDR3 DNA reads TGTGCCAGCAGCTTAGGCGCGCTCGAACGCACAGATACGCAGTATTTT.

This clonotype has a handful of counts. The chain links TRBV12-3 or TRBV12-4 to TRBJ1-1, with unresolved D. CDR3 length: 13 amino acids. The V gene lost 4 bases and the J gene lost 4 bases, with 10 bases spanning the gap. The CDR3 protein is CASSSTDRTEAFF. Written as DNA, the CDR3 is TGTGCCAGCAGTTCAACGGACCGCACTGAAGCTTTCTTT.

The rearrangement joins TRBV28 to TRBJ2-3; 12 nucleotides line up with TRBD2. The CDR3 sequence is 17 residues long. With V trimmed by 5 bases and J by 4 bases, 10 bases remained unmatched. Germline V gives CDR1 MDHEN, CDR2 SYDVKM. CDR3 sequence reads: CASSRLPSGGASDTQYF. CDR3 coding DNA: TGTGCCAGCAGTCGCCTCCCTAGCGGGGGGGCGTCAGATACGCAGTATTTT.

This clonotype was picked up a small number of times. A clone one base away is much larger, so this may be a read error. The DNA for the CDR3 is TGTGTCAGCAGACCCACGACGGGTGAAGCTTTCTTT. Protein sequence: CVSRPTTGEAFF. The chain has TRBV28 and TRBJ1-1, with D hard to call. CDR1 is MDHEN, CDR2 SYDVKM, per germline. There are 12 residues in the CDR3.

This clonotype was detected ten times or more. The gene calls are TRBV3-1 and TRBJ2-5, with 7 bases that match TRBD2. Trimming cost V 8 bases and J 2 bases; bases outside gene matches: 5. Germline loops: CDR1 LGHDT, CDR2 YNNKEL (reference sequence). The CDR3 runs 13 residues. CDR3 in DNA: TGTGCCAGCGCATCGCGGGGGCAAGAGACCCAGTACTTC. This codes for CASASRGQETQYF.

This clonotype was seen a few times. The chain carries TRBV5-1 and TRBJ2-2; D is unclear. CDR1 is SGHRS, CDR2 YFSETQ, per germline. There are 11 residues in the CDR3. The V end lost 5 bases, the J end lost 5 bases, and 4 bases lay between the germline ends. DNA for the CDR3: TGCGCCAGCAGAAGGACCGGGGAGCTGTTTTTT. It is translated as CASRRTGELFF.

The V call is TRBV12-3 or TRBV12-4, the J call TRBJ2-7; weak D call: TRBD2 (5 bases). The CDR3 loop spans 13 amino acids. Deletions cut 6 bases from V and 2 bases from J, with 11 bases between. The CDR3 spells CASRGQEAYEQYF. The CDR3, as DNA: TGTGCCAGCAGGGGCCAGGAGGCCTACGAGCAGTACTTC.

The chain is built from TRBV20-1 and TRBJ2-1; 7 bases align to TRBD2. The closer fit of TRBJ2-7 to the DNA end suggests the J call may be wrong. Germline V gene sequence: CDR1 DFQATT, CDR2 SNEGSKA (reference sequence). This CDR3 is built from 12 residues. Here the CDR3 reads CSATGLDYEQYF. CDR3 coding DNA: TGCAGTGCCACCGGACTAGACTACGAGCAGTACTTC.

This clonotype was seen many times. The chain employs TRBV28 and TRBJ2-7; the D gene could be TRBD1 or TRBD2 (5 bases each). Germline loops: CDR1 MDHEN, CDR2 SYDVKM. The CDR3 has 14 amino acids. V was shortened by 6 bases and J by 3 bases, with 15 bases between the two germline ends. CDR3 sequence (DNA): TGTGCCAGCAGAATTTCGGGACGGAACTACGAGCAGTACTTC. Protein: CASRISGRNYEQYF.

The V gene is TRBV5-8, the J gene TRBJ1-2; D unresolved. The V gene lost 4 bases and the J gene lost 8 bases, with 15 bases spanning the gap. CDR3 length equals 13 residues. Germline loops: CDR1 SGHTS, CDR2 YDEGEE. The CDR3 sequence: CASSPEGLGGYTF. The CDR3, as DNA: TGTGCCAGCAGCCCGGAAGGGCTTGGGGGCTACACCTTC. Variable domain in full (rest from reference TRBV5-8 and TRBJ1-2): EAGVTQSPTHLIKTRGQQATLRCSPISGHTSVYWYQQALGLGLQFLLWYDEGEERNRGNFPPRFSGRQFPNYSSELNVNALELEDSALYLCASSPEGLGGYTFGSGTRLTVV.